A single sample is the source of the 15 T cell receptor beta chains below, sequenced in a study of cytomegalovirus exposure and HLA in healthy donors. Method: immunoSEQ multiplex PCR; TCRdb's copy keeps in-frame clones and lacks some. The data show around 70,000 clones, 94% seen once. Specimen: PBMCs. Source of these receptors: a young woman in good health and CMV-seropositive.

The CDR3 spells CASSQDDRDRGYTF. In DNA form, the CDR3 reads TGCGCCAGCAGCCAGGACGACAGGGACCGTGGCTACACCTTC. This chain connects TRBV4-3 to TRBJ1-2; 7 bases align to TRBD1. The ends lost 3 bases at V and 7 bases at J; junction bases unmatched: 8. The CDR3 extends over 14 amino acids. Germline values: CDR1 LGHNA, CDR2 YSLEER.

The rearrangement links TRBV5-8 to TRBJ1-5; tentatively, D is TRBD1 (6 bases). The CDR3 is made up of 15 amino acids. V was clipped by 1 base and J by 2 bases, with 10 bases between them. CDR1 is SGHTS, CDR2 YDEGEE, per germline. This CDR3 reads CASSLLYRGNQPQHF. The CDR3 DNA sequence: TGTGCCAGCAGCTTGCTTTACAGGGGCAATCAGCCCCAGCATTTT.

The rearrangement uses TRBV30 and TRBJ2-5, with a weak D call TRBD1 (6 bases). Germline V CDR1 and CDR2: GTSNPN, SVGIG (reference sequence). This CDR3 has 13 residues. V gave up 4 bases and J gave up 5 bases, with 14 bases separating them. CDR3 sequence (DNA): TGTGCCTGGATCCTTGGGGGCTCCGAGACCCAGTACTTC. Amino acids: CAWILGGSETQYF.

The chain links TRBV10-2 to TRBJ2-7; the match to TRBD1 covers 11 bases. CDR3 length: 15 amino acids. Germline lookup yields CDR1 WSHSY and CDR2 SAAADI. The ends lost 6 bases at V and 9 bases at J; junction bases unmatched: 13. Here the CDR3 reads CASSEIPGQGESQYF. The CDR3 DNA reads TGCGCCAGCAGCGAGATCCCGGGACAGGGGGAGTCGCAGTACTTC.

The CDR3 DNA sequence: TGCGCCAGCAGCCAGAGAACGGGACTCGGCACAGATACGCAGTATTTT. Its translation is CASSQRTGLGTDTQYF. The chain links TRBV4-1 to TRBJ2-3, with a tentative D call TRBD2 (6 bases). Trimming cost V 3 bases and J 1 base, with 14 bases left between them. Looked up from germline, CDR1 is MGHRA and CDR2 is YSYEKL. The CDR3 is made up of 16 amino acids.

The V gene is TRBV14, the J gene TRBJ2-7, with TRBD2 matching 9 bases. Germline V gene sequence: CDR1 SGHDN, CDR2 FVKESK. The CDR3 is 22 residues long. The junction had 22 bases not matched to a gene; V was cut back by 1 base and J by 0 bases. CDR3 loop: CASSQVYRISGSPKTSSYEQYF. The CDR3 bases are TGTGCCAGCAGCCAAGTATATAGGATTAGCGGGAGTCCGAAGACCTCCTCCTACGAGCAGTACTTC.

The chain carries TRBV7-9 and TRBJ2-7, with 8 bases identical to TRBD2. The CDR3 is 15 residues long. V shed 5 bases, J shed 4 bases, and the junction held 10 bases outside the gene matches. The germline CDR1 and CDR2 sequences are SEHNR and FQNEAQ (reference sequence). The CDR3 is CASSPREGLVYEQYF. In DNA form, the CDR3 reads TGTGCCAGCAGCCCCCGCGAGGGACTAGTATACGAGCAGTACTTC.

The chain recombines TRBV5-1 with TRBJ2-1; 9 positions agree with TRBD2. Germline-derived CDR1 and CDR2 are SGHRS and YFSETQ. Losses at the gene ends were 6 bases for V and 5 bases for J; bases not matched to a gene: 6. The CDR3 spans 14 residues. The CDR3 nucleotides read TGCGCCAGCAAGCTAGCGGGGTCCCACAATGAGCAGTTCTTC. Translation: CASKLAGSHNEQFF.

The rearrangement uses TRBV5-5 and TRBJ1-4; 8 nucleotides match TRBD1. This CDR3 comprises 14 residues. The germline gives CDR1 SGHKS, CDR2 YYEKEE (reference sequence). Trimming took 4 bases from V and 11 from J; bases not matched to a gene: 10. For the CDR3, the DNA is TGTGCCAGCAGCCCCGACAGGGGATTGGGGAAACTGTTTTTT. It is translated as CASSPDRGLGKLFF.

This chain joins TRBV9 and TRBJ2-1; 9 bases are a match to TRBD2. Trimming at V came to 5 bases and at J to 8 bases, leaving 8 bases not matched to a gene. Germline values: CDR1 SGDLS, CDR2 YYNGEE. The CDR3 extends over 14 amino acids. The CDR3: CASSASGRRYEQFF. Here the CDR3 DNA reads TGTGCCAGCAGTGCCAGCGGGAGGAGGTATGAGCAGTTCTTC.

Only one count was recorded for this clone. This chain links TRBV4-1 with TRBJ1-3; 10 bases are shared with TRBD1. The germline CDR1 and CDR2 sequences are MGHRA and YSYEKL. The CDR3 sequence is 16 residues long. The V gene end was trimmed by 4 bases and the J gene end by 5 bases; junction bases not matched to a gene: 8. The CDR3 sequence: CASSRPGTGARNTIYF. The CDR3, as DNA: TGCGCCAGCAGCCGACCCGGGACAGGGGCGCGAAACACCATATATTTT.

V and J are TRBV5-4 and TRBJ2-1, with D maybe TRBD1 (6 bases). V was shortened by 1 base and J by 8 bases, with 16 bases between the two germline ends. The germline V gene has CDR1 SGHNT and CDR2 YYREEE (reference sequence). The CDR3 runs 15 residues. CDR3 loop: CASSLWGLHGDEQFF. The CDR3 DNA reads TGTGCCAGCAGCTTGTGGGGGCTACACGGCGATGAGCAGTTCTTC.

V usage is TRBV2 and J usage is TRBJ2-3; D perhaps matches TRBD1 (5 bases). Germline V gene sequence: CDR1 SNHLY, CDR2 FYNNEI. Trimming stripped 4 bases from V and 1 base from J, with 9 bases between. The CDR3 totals 14 residues. DNA of the CDR3: TGTGCCAGCAGTGTCCAGGGTGGCACAGATACGCAGTATTTT. This gives the protein CASSVQGGTDTQYF.

This chain connects TRBV7-2 to TRBJ1-4, with 8 nucleotides matching TRBD1. CDR1 and CDR2 from the germline V gene are SGHTA and FQGNSA. The CDR3 is 16 residues long. The V gene end was trimmed by 5 bases and the J gene end by 2 bases; junction bases not matched to a gene: 7. In DNA form, the CDR3 reads TGTGCCAGCAGCCTTGCCACAGGGGGGACTAATGAAAAACTGTTTTTT. Its protein product is CASSLATGGTNEKLFF.

V gene TRBV7-9 combines with J gene TRBJ2-7; D possibly corresponds to TRBD1 (6 bases). CDR3 length: 14 residues. V lost 6 bases and J lost 0, with 12 bases in between. Germline V gene lookup returns CDR1 SEHNR and CDR2 FQNEAQ (reference sequence). Here the CDR3 DNA reads TGTGCCAGCAGTGGGGGCGGAAGCTCCTACGAGCAGTACTTC. Its translation is CASSGGGSSYEQYF.